What follows are 10 T cell receptor beta chains derived from one specimen sequenced in a study of blood T cell repertoires in COVID-19. TCRdb's copy holds only in-frame clones and misses some; the assay was immunoSEQ multiplex PCR. Among 130,000 or so clones, around 83% were seen once, and the ten largest hold under 6%. Sequences were obtained from peripheral blood. The origin of the receptors is an elderly man with active or convalescent COVID-19.

The rearrangement uses TRBV30 and TRBJ2-7; TRBD1 aligns across 7 bases. V was clipped by 5 bases and J by 1 base; unmatched bases: 5. CDR1 is GTSNPN, CDR2 SVGIG, per germline (reference sequence). This CDR3 is 13 amino acids long. CDR3 nucleotide sequence: TGTGCCTGGGTAGGACAGGATTCCTACGAGCAGTACTTC. Protein product: CAWVGQDSYEQYF. Together with reference TRBV30 and TRBJ2-7, the CDR3 gives the full variable domain: SQTIHQWPATLVQPVGSPLSLECTVEGTSNPNLYWYRQAAGRGLQLLFYSVGIGQISSEVPQNLSASRPQDRQFILSSKKLLLSDSGFYLCAWVGQDSYEQYFGPGTRLTVT.

The rearrangement joins TRBV5-8 to TRBJ1-5, with 9 bases fitting TRBD1. The length of the CDR3 is 15 residues. J lost 6 bases, V lost 1 base, and 5 bases had no gene match. Germline CDR1 SGHTS, CDR2 YDEGEE. The CDR3 sequence is CASSLWTGELQPQHF. CDR3 in DNA: TGTGCCAGCAGCTTGTGGACAGGGGAACTTCAGCCCCAGCATTTT. The variable domain in full, completed from reference TRBV5-8 and TRBJ1-5, reads EAGVTQSPTHLIKTRGQQATLRCSPISGHTSVYWYQQALGLGLQFLLWYDEGEERNRGNFPPRFSGRQFPNYSSELNVNALELEDSALYLCASSLWTGELQPQHFGDGTRLSIL.

The gene calls are TRBV27 and TRBJ2-6; TRBD1 is a possible D gene (6 bases). CDR3 length: 14 amino acids. CDR1 is MNHEY, CDR2 SMNVEV, per germline (reference sequence). With 6 bases removed from V and 3 bases from J, the gap between germline ends came to 9 bases. The CDR3 here is CASSEGVGANVLTF. For the CDR3, the DNA is TGTGCCAGCAGCGAGGGGGTTGGGGCCAACGTCCTGACTTTC.

J is TRBJ2-7 and V is TRBV7-3; 9 bases line up with TRBD1. The CDR3 spans 14 residues. J was trimmed by 1 base and V by 5 bases; bases with no gene match: 3. CDR1 and CDR2 (germline): SGHTA, FQGTGA. The CDR3 region is CASSPGTGSYEQYF. In nucleotides, the CDR3 is TGTGCCAGCAGCCCCGGGACAGGGTCCTACGAGCAGTACTTC.

The genes are TRBV7-8 and TRBJ1-2; 7 positions match TRBD1. The CDR3 has 14 residues. J was trimmed by 3 bases and V by 5 bases; bases with no gene match: 6. Per germline, CDR1 SGHVS and CDR2 FQNEAQ. CDR3 in amino acids: CASSPGDSYYGYTF. CDR3 coding DNA: TGTGCCAGCAGCCCAGGGGACAGCTACTATGGCTACACCTTC.

The J gene is TRBJ1-4, the V gene TRBV13, with 10 nucleotides matching TRBD1. Germline loops: CDR1 PRHDT, CDR2 FYEKMQ (reference sequence). This CDR3 is built from 14 residues. Trimming removed 3 bases from V and 11 bases from J; junction bases left unmatched: 6. The CDR3: CASSFRDRGEKLFF. The CDR3 nucleotides read TGTGCCAGCAGCTTCCGGGACAGGGGTGAGAAACTGTTTTTT.

This chain joins TRBV9 and TRBJ2-2, with TRBD2 as a possible D gene (5 bases). Germline CDR1 and CDR2: SGDLS and YYNGEE. The V end was cut by 0 bases, the J end by 1 base, with 10 bases between. There are 16 residues in the CDR3. This CDR3 reads CASSVAGGLNTGELFF. CDR3 sequence (DNA): TGTGCCAGCAGCGTAGCTGGAGGCTTGAACACCGGGGAGCTGTTTTTT.

Here the CDR3 DNA reads TGTGCCAGCACCTCCGGCGCAGGTCGTTCCTACGAGCAGTACTTC. It yields the protein CASTSGAGRSYEQYF. The chain uses TRBV7-2 and TRBJ2-7; D gene ambiguous. The CDR3 runs to 15 residues. V was pared by 7 bases and J by 1 base, with 17 bases between. Germline CDR1 reads SGHTA; CDR2 reads FQGNSA.

The chain uses TRBV5-1 and TRBJ2-3; 10 bases agree with TRBD2. J gave up 5 bases and V 0 bases, and 6 bases lay outside the gene matches. Germline CDR1 is SGHRS and CDR2 is YFSETQ. The CDR3 runs to 16 residues. The CDR3 DNA reads as TGCGCCAGCAGCTTGGAAAGCGGGGGGGTTTTAGATACGCAGTATTTT. Translating it yields CASSLESGGVLDTQYF.

This clone was seen a single time. This chain joins TRBV10-3 and TRBJ2-3; the D gene is possibly TRBD1 (6 bases). V gave up 5 bases and J gave up 0 bases, with 15 bases separating them. Germline V gene sequence: CDR1 ENHRY, CDR2 SYGVKD. The CDR3 consists of 16 residues. The CDR3 protein is CAISSLGGGSTDTQYF. CDR3 DNA: TGTGCCATCAGTTCTCTTGGGGGCGGTAGCACAGATACGCAGTATTTT.